The 5 T cell receptor beta chains reported below all come from one sample, sequenced in a study of OX40 agonist ivuxolimab in advanced cancers. Generated by immunoSEQ multiplex PCR, the TCRdb table keeps only in-frame clones and is missing some. The sample yields 60,000 to 70,000 clones, 85% to 90% seen once. The specimen comprised CD4+ or CD8+ T cells sorted from blood, sampled in a trial of the OX40 agonist ivuxolimab. These receptors were obtained from an adult with an advanced solid tumor such as melanoma, head and neck, liver or kidney cancer.

V is TRBV5-1 and J is TRBJ1-2, with a tentative D call TRBD1 (5 bases). V gave up 1 base and J gave up 5 bases, with 9 bases separating them. The germline CDR1 and CDR2 sequences are SGHRS and YFSETQ. CDR3 length: 13 residues. CDR3 in DNA: TGCGCCAGCAGCTTGAGCAGGGATTATGGCTACACCTTC. Protein: CASSLSRDYGYTF.

The chain is built from TRBV18 and TRBJ1-1; the D is unclear. Per germline, CDR1 KGHSH and CDR2 LQKENI. The CDR3 length is 14 residues. V was cut by 3 bases and J by 6 bases, with 14 bases left in between. CDR3 sequence reads: CASSPTRVIAEAFF. Written as DNA, the CDR3 is TGTGCCAGCTCACCTACGCGAGTGATCGCTGAAGCTTTCTTT. Complete variable domain (other parts from reference TRBV18 and TRBJ1-1): NAGVMQNPRHLVRRRGQEARLRCSPMKGHSHVYWYRQLPEEGLKFMVYLQKENIIDESGMPKERFSAEFPKEGPSILRIQQVVRGDSAAYFCASSPTRVIAEAFFGQGTRLTVV.

The chain joins TRBV29-1 to TRBJ2-4; TRBD2 aligns across 16 bases. Per germline, CDR1 SQVTM and CDR2 ANQGSEA. The CDR3 sequence is 16 residues long. With 3 bases clipped from V and 8 bases from J, the junction kept 7 bases outside the gene matches. DNA for the CDR3: TGCAGCGTTGAGGCGGGACTAGCGGGGGGGGCGTACATTCAGTACTTC. Protein product: CSVEAGLAGGAYIQYF.

The rearrangement links TRBV11-3 to TRBJ2-1, with 8 nucleotides matching TRBD2. CDR1 is SGHNT and CDR2 is YENEEA in the germline V gene. CDR3 size: 13 residues. The V and J ends lost 1 base and 15 bases, in that order; junction bases with no gene match: 8. CDR3 loop: CASSLALGTSPFF. CDR3 in DNA: TGTGCCAGCAGCTTAGCCCTCGGGACTAGTCCGTTCTTC.

This clone was recorded once. The chain links TRBV6-6 to TRBJ1-5; TRBD1 might be the D (6 bases). The CDR3 has 15 residues. The germline gives CDR1 MNHNY, CDR2 SVGAGI (reference sequence). V was trimmed by 5 bases and J by 1 base, leaving 12 bases between them. In DNA form, the CDR3 reads TGTGCCAGCAGTAAGGACAGAGAAAGCAATCAGCCCCAGCATTTT. Translating it yields CASSKDRESNQPQHF.